Described below is a single T cell receptor beta chain sequence and its context. The antigen remains undetermined. A sample-barcoded 5' primer and a J-beta primer mix were used in a second PCR of roughly 6 to 11 cycles. One entry per CDR3 protein results from TCRdb running MiXCR on the 5' RACE reads. The sample lists hundreds of thousands of distinct CDR3 sequences; more than 25% were seen once. This entry belongs to a study of blood T cells in healthy people across ages. The study's findings and limits: Relative to aged donors, long-lived donors carried more naive CD4+ cells and displayed higher diversity.

J lost 7 bases, V lost 2 bases, and 9 bases had no gene match. The germline CDR1 and CDR2 sequences are LGHDT and YNNKEL (reference sequence). There are 15 residues in the CDR3. Donors each provided about 10 milliliters of peripheral blood. The sequence derives from a woman aged 80 or older in good health. The specimen was blood. The J gene is TRBJ2-3, the V gene TRBV3-1; 7 nucleotides agree with TRBD1. The CDR3 spells CASSQPGQLVNTQYF. CDR3 DNA sequence: TGTGCCAGCAGCCAACCGGGACAGCTCGTAAATACGCAGTATTTT.